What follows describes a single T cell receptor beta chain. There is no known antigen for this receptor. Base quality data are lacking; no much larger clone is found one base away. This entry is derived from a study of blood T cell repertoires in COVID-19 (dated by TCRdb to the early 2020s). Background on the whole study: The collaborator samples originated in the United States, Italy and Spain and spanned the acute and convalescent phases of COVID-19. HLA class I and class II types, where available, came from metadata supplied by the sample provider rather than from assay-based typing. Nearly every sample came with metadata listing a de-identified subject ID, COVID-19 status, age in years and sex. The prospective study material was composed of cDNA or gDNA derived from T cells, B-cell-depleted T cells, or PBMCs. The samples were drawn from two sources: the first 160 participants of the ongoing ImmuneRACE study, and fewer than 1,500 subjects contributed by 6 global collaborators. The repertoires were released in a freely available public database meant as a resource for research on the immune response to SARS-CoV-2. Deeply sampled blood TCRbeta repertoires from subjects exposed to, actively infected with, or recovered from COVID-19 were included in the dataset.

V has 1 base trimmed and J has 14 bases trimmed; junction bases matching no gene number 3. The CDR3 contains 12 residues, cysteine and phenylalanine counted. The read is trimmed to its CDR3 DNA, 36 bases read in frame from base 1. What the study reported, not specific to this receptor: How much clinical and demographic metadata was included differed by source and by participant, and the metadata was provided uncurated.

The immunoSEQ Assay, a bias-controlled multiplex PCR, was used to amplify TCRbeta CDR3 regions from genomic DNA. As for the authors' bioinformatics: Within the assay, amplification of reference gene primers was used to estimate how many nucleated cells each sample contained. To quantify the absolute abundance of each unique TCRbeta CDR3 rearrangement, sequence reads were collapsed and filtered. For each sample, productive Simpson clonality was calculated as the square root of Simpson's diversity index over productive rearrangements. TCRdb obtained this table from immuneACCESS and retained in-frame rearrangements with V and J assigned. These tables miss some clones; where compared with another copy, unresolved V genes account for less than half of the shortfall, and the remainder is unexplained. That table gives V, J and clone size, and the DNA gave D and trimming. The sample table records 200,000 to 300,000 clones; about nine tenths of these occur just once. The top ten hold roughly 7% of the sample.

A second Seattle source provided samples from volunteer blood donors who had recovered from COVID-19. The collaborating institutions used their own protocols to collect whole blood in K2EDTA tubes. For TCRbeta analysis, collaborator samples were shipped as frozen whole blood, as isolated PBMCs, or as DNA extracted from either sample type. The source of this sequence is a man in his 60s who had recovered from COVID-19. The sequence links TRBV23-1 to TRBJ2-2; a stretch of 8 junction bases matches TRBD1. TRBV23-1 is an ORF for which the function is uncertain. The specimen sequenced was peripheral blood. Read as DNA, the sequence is TGCGCCAGCAGTCAATGCACAGGGGGTCTGTTTTTT. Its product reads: CASSQCTGGLFF.